This T cell receptor beta chain stems from a study of T cell responses to AZD1222 COVID-19 vaccine. Trimming pared 4 bases from V and 7 bases from J, leaving 8 bases between. Germline V lookup: CDR1 SGHRS, CDR2 YFSETQ. The CDR3 contains 12 residues. Comments on this clone: Antigen specificity is unknown.

Pooling of second doses given at about 4 or about 12 weeks was done. Profiled with immunoSEQ multiplex PCR; TCRdb holds only in-frame clones, not every one. The data show 95,000 to 110,000 clones, 70% to 90% seen once. Study results and limitations: Two AZD1222 administrations were followed by greater Spike-specific TCR breadth and depth. CD4 TCRs linked to vaccination spanned spike, dominating at 160-218 and 743-854.

The chain has TRBV5-1 and TRBJ2-2; D is uncertain. The sequencing used peripheral blood, collected 28 days after the second AZD1222 dose. This receptor was identified in an adult who received the AZD1222 COVID-19 vaccine. CDR3 in amino acids: CASSLGNGELFF. As DNA, the CDR3 is TGCGCCAGCAGCCTCGGAAACGGGGAGCTGTTTTTT.